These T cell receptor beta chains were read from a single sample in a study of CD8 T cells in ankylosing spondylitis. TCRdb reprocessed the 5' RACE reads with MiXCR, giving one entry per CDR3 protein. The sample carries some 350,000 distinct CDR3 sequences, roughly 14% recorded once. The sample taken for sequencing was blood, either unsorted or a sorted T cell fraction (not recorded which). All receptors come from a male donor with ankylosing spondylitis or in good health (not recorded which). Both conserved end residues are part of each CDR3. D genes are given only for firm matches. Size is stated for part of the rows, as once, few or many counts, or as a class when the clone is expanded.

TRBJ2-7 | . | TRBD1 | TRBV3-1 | CASSRTRDRGEQYF | TGTGCCAGCAGCCGAACCCGGGACAGGGGCGAGCAGTACTTC
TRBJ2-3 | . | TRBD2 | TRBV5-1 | CASSQGLAGDPTQYF | TGCGCCAGCAGCCAGGGACTAGCGGGGGACCCTACGCAGTATTTT
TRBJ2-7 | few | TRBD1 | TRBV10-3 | CAISNGQGASYEQYF | TGTGCCATCAGCAACGGACAGGGTGCCTCCTACGAGCAGTACTTC
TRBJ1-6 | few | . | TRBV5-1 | CASSAGHNSPLHF | TGCGCCAGCAGTGCAGGGCATAATTCACCCCTCCACTTT
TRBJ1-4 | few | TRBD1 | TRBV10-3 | CAISVLHGRDSSYEKLFF | TGTGCCATCAGTGTTTTACACGGACGGGACAGTTCCTATGAAAAACTGTTTTTT
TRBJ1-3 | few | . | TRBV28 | CASSGPGTGNTIYF | TGTGCCAGCAGTGGGCCCGGGACAGGAAACACCATATATTTT
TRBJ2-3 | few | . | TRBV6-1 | CASRDIERGDTQYF | TGTGCCAGCCGCGATATAGAGAGGGGAGATACGCAGTATTTT
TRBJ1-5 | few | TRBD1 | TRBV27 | CASSTGTGGNQPQHF | TGTGCCAGCAGTACCGGGACAGGGGGCAATCAGCCCCAGCATTTT
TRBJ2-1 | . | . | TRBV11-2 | CASSAVGFEQFF | TGTGCCAGCAGCGCCGTCGGGTTTGAGCAGTTCTTC
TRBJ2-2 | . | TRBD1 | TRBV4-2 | CASSPAWDRGTGELFF | TGTGCCAGCAGCCCCGCATGGGACAGGGGGACCGGGGAGCTGTTTTTT
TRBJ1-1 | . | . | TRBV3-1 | CASSRQFNTEAFF | TGTGCCAGCAGCCGACAGTTTAACACTGAAGCTTTCTTT
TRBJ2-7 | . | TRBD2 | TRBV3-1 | CASSQDLRLAVYEQYF | TGTGCCAGCAGCCAAGATTTGAGACTAGCGGTCTACGAGCAGTACTTC
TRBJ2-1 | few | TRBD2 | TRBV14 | CASSQGNSGSIRDNEQFF | TGTGCCAGCAGCCAAGGTAATAGCGGGAGTATACGGGACAATGAGCAGTTCTTC
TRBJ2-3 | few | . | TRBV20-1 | CSAPALEGTDTQYF | TGCAGTGCTCCCGCCCTCGAAGGCACAGATACGCAGTATTTT
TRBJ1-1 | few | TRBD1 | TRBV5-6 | CASSLLTGGLNTEAFF | TGTGCCAGCAGCTTGTTGACAGGGGGCCTGAACACTGAAGCTTTCTTT
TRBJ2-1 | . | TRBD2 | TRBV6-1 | CASSVGLAEYNEQFF | TGTGCCAGCAGTGTCGGACTAGCGGAATACAATGAGCAGTTCTTC
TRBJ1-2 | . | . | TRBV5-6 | CASRPTGGGYTF | TGTGCCAGCAGACCGACAGGAGGCGGCTACACCTTC
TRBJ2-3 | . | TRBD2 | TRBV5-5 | CASSFGGRGDTQYF | TGTGCCAGCAGCTTCGGGGGGAGGGGAGATACGCAGTATTTT
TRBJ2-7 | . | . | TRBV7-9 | CASSPRGGGSYEQYF | TGTGCCAGCAGCCCCAGGGGAGGTGGCTCCTACGAGCAGTACTTC
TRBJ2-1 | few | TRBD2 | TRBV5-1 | CASSSVVRTSGKNEQFF | TGCGCCAGCAGCTCCGTGGTAAGAACTAGCGGGAAAAATGAGCAGTTCTTC
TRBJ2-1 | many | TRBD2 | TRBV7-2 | CASSPGGAGGSYNEQFF | TGTGCCAGCAGCCCCGGTGGGGCGGGGGGCTCCTACAATGAGCAGTTCTTC
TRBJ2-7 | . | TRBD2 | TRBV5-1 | CASSLAAGGLYEQYF | TGCGCCAGCAGCTTGGCCGCGGGGGGGCTCTACGAGCAGTACTTC
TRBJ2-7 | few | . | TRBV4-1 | CASSQDDRQDFHYEQYF | TGCGCCAGCAGCCAAGACGACCGACAGGACTTTCACTACGAGCAGTACTTC
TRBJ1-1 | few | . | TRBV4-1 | CASSQDPTGNTEAFF | TGCGCCAGCAGCCAAGACCCGACAGGGAACACTGAAGCTTTCTTT